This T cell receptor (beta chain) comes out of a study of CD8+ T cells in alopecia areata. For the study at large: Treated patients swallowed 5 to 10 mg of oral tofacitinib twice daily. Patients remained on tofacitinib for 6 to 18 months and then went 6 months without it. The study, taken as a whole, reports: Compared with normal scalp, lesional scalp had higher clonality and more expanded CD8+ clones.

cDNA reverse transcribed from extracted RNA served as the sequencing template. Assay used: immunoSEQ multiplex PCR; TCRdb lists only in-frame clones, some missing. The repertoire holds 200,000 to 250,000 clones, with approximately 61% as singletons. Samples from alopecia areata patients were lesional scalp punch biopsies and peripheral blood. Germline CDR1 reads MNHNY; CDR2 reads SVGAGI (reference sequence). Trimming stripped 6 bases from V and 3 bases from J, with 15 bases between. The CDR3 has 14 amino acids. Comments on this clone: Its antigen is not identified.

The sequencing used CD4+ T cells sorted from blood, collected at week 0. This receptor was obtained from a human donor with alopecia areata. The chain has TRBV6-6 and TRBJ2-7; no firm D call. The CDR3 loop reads CASSPAAGHYEQYF. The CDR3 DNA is TGTGCCAGCAGCCCCGCGGCAGGCCACTACGAGCAGTACTTC.